This entry is about one T cell receptor (beta chain). This entry belongs to a study of control samples from healthy donors and cancer patients. The CDR3 has 15 residues. Deletions cut 5 bases from V and 6 bases from J, with 19 bases between. Germline CDR1 MNHEY, CDR2 SVGAGI. Assay: immunoSEQ multiplex PCR; the TCRdb copy retains only in-frame clones and omits some. The data show 130,000 or so clones, with more than 70% seen just once and about 3% held by the top ten. The V call is TRBV6-5, the J call TRBJ1-1; D is uncertain. Material: blood. This TCR was sampled from a man aged 55 to 70 in good health. CDR3 protein: CASSPRRGSVPEAFF. The CDR3 nucleotides read TGTGCCAGCAGTCCCCGTCGAGGGTCGGTGCCTGAAGCTTTCTTT.